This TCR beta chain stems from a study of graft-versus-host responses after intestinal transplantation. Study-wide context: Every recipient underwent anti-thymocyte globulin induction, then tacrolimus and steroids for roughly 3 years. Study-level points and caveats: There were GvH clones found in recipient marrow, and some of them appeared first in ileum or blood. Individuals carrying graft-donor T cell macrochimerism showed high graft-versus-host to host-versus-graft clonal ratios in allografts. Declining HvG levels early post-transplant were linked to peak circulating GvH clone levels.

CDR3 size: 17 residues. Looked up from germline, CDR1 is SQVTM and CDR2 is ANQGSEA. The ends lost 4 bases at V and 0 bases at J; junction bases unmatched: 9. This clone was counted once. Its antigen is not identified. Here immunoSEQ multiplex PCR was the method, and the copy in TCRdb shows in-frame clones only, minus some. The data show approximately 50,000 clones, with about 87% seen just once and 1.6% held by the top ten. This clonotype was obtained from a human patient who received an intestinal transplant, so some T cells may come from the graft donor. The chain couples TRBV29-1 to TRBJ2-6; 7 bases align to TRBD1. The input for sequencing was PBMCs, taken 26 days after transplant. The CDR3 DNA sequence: TGCAGCGTTGTTGCACAGGGGATACACTCTGGGGCCAACGTCCTGACTTTC. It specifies CSVVAQGIHSGANVLTF. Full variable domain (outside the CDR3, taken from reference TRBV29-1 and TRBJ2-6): SAVISQKPSRDICQRGTSLTIQCQVDSQVTMMFWYRQQPGQSLTLIATANQGSEATYESGFVIDKFPISRPNLTFSTLTVSNMSPEDSSIYLCSVVAQGIHSGANVLTFGAGSRLTVL.